What follows are 3 T cell receptor beta chains derived from one specimen sequenced in a study of cytomegalovirus exposure and HLA in healthy donors. The PCR was carried out with 60 Vbeta primers and 13 Jbeta primers. This table comes from immunoSEQ multiplex PCR, and its TCRdb copy is limited to in-frame clones, with some not included. The table records tens of thousands of clones, around four fifths of them present only once. The sample comprised PBMCs. These receptors all stem from a male donor in good health and CMV-seropositive.

This clone was seen a handful of times. The chain carries TRBV7-6 and TRBJ2-3, with D perhaps matching TRBD2 (6 bases). CDR3 length: 14 residues. V lost 2 bases to trimming and J lost 4 bases, with 10 bases between them. Germline lookup yields CDR1 SGHVS and CDR2 FNYEAQ. CDR3 sequence reads: CASSLLAKPDTQYF. CDR3 nucleotide sequence: TGTGCCAGCAGCTTACTAGCGAAACCAGATACGCAGTATTTT.

The rearrangement uses TRBV6-5 and TRBJ1-5; D not resolved. Germline lookup yields CDR1 MNHEY and CDR2 SVGAGI. The CDR3 contains 14 residues. V gave up 6 bases and J gave up 3 bases, with 12 bases separating them. The CDR3 protein is CASREGGVNQPQHF. The CDR3 DNA follows: TGTGCCAGCAGAGAGGGCGGCGTCAATCAGCCCCAGCATTTT.

In regard to this clone: One end of the junction does not line up with germline, which may come from a read error. The chain carries TRBV5-1 and TRBJ2-6; the D gene is possibly TRBD1 (6 bases). Germline V gene lookup returns CDR1 SGHRS and CDR2 YFSETQ. This CDR3 contains 16 residues. The CDR3 loop is CTSSLETGSGANVLTF. The DNA of the CDR3 is TGCACCAGCAGCTTGGAGACAGGTTCTGGGGCCAACGTCCTGACTTTC.